This T cell receptor (beta chain) was captured in a study of blood T cell repertoires in COVID-19. Study information: Spain, Italy and the United States supplied samples that represented acute and convalescent COVID-19. Nucleic acid was either cDNA or gDNA, and it came from T cells, B-cell-depleted T cells, or PBMCs.

Method: immunoSEQ multiplex PCR; TCRdb's copy keeps in-frame clones and lacks some. The data show about 60,000 clones, roughly nine tenths seen once. The CDR3 has 15 amino acids. V dropped 4 bases and J dropped 1 base, with 13 bases sitting between them. The germline V gene encodes CDR1 MGHDK and CDR2 SYGVNS. Specimen: peripheral blood. The source is a human donor with acute or convalescent COVID-19. The donor label of this sample is uncertain. The genes are TRBV25-1 and TRBJ1-1; possibly TRBD1 for D (6 bases). The CDR3 DNA sequence: TGTGCCAGCAGTGCCAGACAGGATACGAACACTGAAGCTTTCTTT. This encodes CASSARQDTNTEAFF. Together with reference TRBV25-1 and TRBJ1-1, the CDR3 gives the full variable domain: EADIYQTPRYLVIGTGKKITLECSQTMGHDKMYWYQQDPGMELHLIHYSYGVNSTEKGDLSSESTVSRIRTEHFPLTLESARPSHTSQYLCASSARQDTNTEAFFGQGTRLTVV.